This TCR beta chain was sequenced during a study of cytomegalovirus exposure and HLA in healthy donors (dated by TCRdb to 2016 to 2017). About the study as a whole: According to a later analysis, the 120 or so validation repertoires were produced on the same platform as the 666 repertoires of the first cohort. The aim of the study was to test whether cataloging public T cell receptors could identify signatures of past pathogen exposure. In addition to the first cohort of 500 to 850 subjects, a separate validation cohort of over 90 different subjects was used. The study combined high-throughput TCR immunosequencing, statistical association of individual TCRs with disease status, and machine learning to predict cytomegalovirus infection status. Summary of the overall study and its limitations: The study gave a list of about 150 TCR beta chains associated with cytomegalovirus. Three of the identified cytomegalovirus-associated TCR beta chains were confirmed in vitro to be specific for cytomegalovirus antigens. Of the cluster scores, around 95% were above 0 in a later analysis, which found that TCRs clustered in the first cohort also tended to co-occur in the 120 or so validation repertoires. A later analysis had no HLA typing for the validation cohort, so co-occurrence there was scored across all 110 or so repertoires. The authors suggested that the approach could potentially be extended to other disease states and immunological phenotypes. While some public TCRs were present in many individuals, most TCR sequences turned up only very rarely across donors. Cytomegalovirus status was reported to be diagnosed by the classifier with high specificity and sensitivity in both the original and validation cohorts.

Receptors were amplified or captured by the immunoSEQ multiplex PCR assay. The authors processed their data as follows. A statistical classification framework was developed to diagnose cytomegalovirus status using the catalog of TCR beta chain sequences. The clones in this table, taken by TCRdb from immuneACCESS, are in-frame only. Not every clone is retained; where verified, under half of the shortfall comes from an unresolved V gene, and the cause of the rest is unknown. V and J calls plus clone size are reproduced from that table; the DNA served to infer D and trimming. The sample has about 330,000 clones on record, roughly 90% of them singletons. Around 0.84% of the sample is in the top ten clones. The donors belonged to the validation cohort of 90 to 150 subjects, which was separate from the roughly 670-subject first cohort. Concerning this clone: It has no known antigen specificity. Base quality data are lacking; no much larger clone is found one base away.

The source is a woman under 30 in good health and CMV-seronegative. Material for sequencing was PBMCs.

The DNA reads TGCAGCGTTGAAAGGGACAGGGGGAATGAAGCTTTCTTT. Translated, it gives CSVERDRGNEAFF. The rearrangement joined TRBV29-1 to TRBJ1-1, with 11 bases aligning to TRBD1. Sequences SQVTM (CDR1) and ANQGSEA (CDR2) are obtained from the germline V gene. Germline trimming: 2 bases from V, 7 bases from J; junction bases outside gene matches: 3. The cysteine opens and the phenylalanine closes a CDR3 of 13 amino acids. CDR3 DNA only is kept here, 39 bases in frame from base 1.